This T cell receptor (beta chain) was obtained from a study of cytomegalovirus exposure and HLA in healthy donors. Study observations and caveats: About 87% or about 30% of the time was how often most TCR beta V segments were productive, according to an earlier analysis. A later analysis reported that several of the most significant clusters appeared to be linked to common viral pathogens, among them Epstein-Barr virus.

Germline CDR1 and CDR2: LGHNT and FRNRAP. Trimming removed 0 bases at V and 0 bases at J, with 20 bases between. This CDR3 is 19 amino acids long. 13 Jbeta primers and 60 Vbeta primers were used for the PCR. Generated by immunoSEQ multiplex PCR, the TCRdb table keeps only in-frame clones and is missing some. The sample yields about 160,000 clones, under 70% seen once. This clone was observed a single time. Its antigen is as yet unknown. This chain links TRBV12-5 with TRBJ2-5, with TRBD1 as a possible D gene (6 bases). The sequencing input was PBMCs. The source is a woman in her forties in good health and CMV-seropositive. This chain's CDR3 is CASGLVLHGEGGYQETQYF. The CDR3 DNA sequence: TGTGCTAGTGGTTTGGTGCTTCATGGGGAAGGGGGATACCAAGAGACCCAGTACTTC. Drawing the rest from reference TRBV12-5 and TRBJ2-5, the complete variable domain is DARVTQTPRHKVTEMGQEVTMRCQPILGHNTVFWYRQTMMQGLELLAYFRNRAPLDDSGMPKDRFSAEMPDATLATLKIQPSEPRDSAVYFCASGLVLHGEGGYQETQYFGPGTRLLVL.